The sample holds many counts of the clone carrying this TCR beta chain. Its antigen is unknown. The use of a sample-barcoded 5' primer and a J-beta primer mix characterized a second PCR of 7 to 11 cycles. Each CDR3 protein gets one entry after TCRdb re-called the 5' RACE reads with MiXCR. The data contain 1.5 million to 2 million distinct CDR3 sequences, roughly 27% of them singletons. This entry is derived from a study of blood T cells in healthy people across ages. Broader study findings: There was no known CMV status for donors, so expanded clonotype changes were possibly confounded. The long-lived group displayed more naive CD4+ cells, plus higher diversity, than the aged donors did.

The CDR3 is 11 amino acids. With 5 bases removed from V and 9 bases from J, the gap between germline ends came to 8 bases. CDR1 is MNHEY, CDR2 SVGEGT, per germline. V is TRBV6-2 or TRBV6-3 and J is TRBJ2-1; D is ambiguous. Sequencing was performed on blood. The source of this sequence is a woman aged 25 to 39 in good health. CDR3: CASSASSEQFF. The CDR3 nucleotides read TGTGCCAGCAGTGCGTCGAGTGAGCAGTTCTTC.